A single sample is the source of the 31 T cell receptor beta chains below, sequenced in a study of blood T cell repertoires in COVID-19. The assay was immunoSEQ multiplex PCR, and TCRdb's table has in-frame clones only and misses some. The sample gives 210,000 or so clones, around 82% of which show up once; 9.5% to 15% is in the top ten. The sequenced sample consisted of peripheral blood. These receptors were collected from a woman between 40 and 55 years old with acute or convalescent COVID-19.

This chain connects TRBV30 to TRBJ1-5; possible D gene TRBD1, 5 bases. Germline V gives CDR1 GTSNPN, CDR2 SVGIG (reference sequence). This CDR3 has 14 residues. With 2 bases removed from V and 1 base from J, the gap between germline ends came to 9 bases. This CDR3 reads CAWSQGLSNQPQHF. The DNA of the CDR3 is TGTGCCTGGAGTCAGGGTTTGAGCAATCAGCCCCAGCATTTT.

The chain combines TRBV3-1 (or the pseudogene TRBV3-2) with TRBJ2-2; D gene uncertain. Germline values: CDR1 LGHDT, CDR2 YNNKEL (reference sequence). V shed 4 bases and J shed 7 bases, with 7 bases lying between them. The CDR3 is made up of 12 amino acids. CDR3 sequence reads: CASSPESGELFF. The CDR3 bases are TGTGCCAGCAGCCCGGAGAGCGGGGAGCTGTTTTTT.

The chain has TRBV2 and TRBJ2-2; 10 bases agree with TRBD2. Trimming took 1 base from V and 7 from J; bases not matched to a gene: 6. The CDR3 extends over 16 amino acids. CDR1 and CDR2 from the germline V gene are SNHLY and FYNNEI. As DNA, the CDR3 is TGTGCCAGCAGTGAAGGGCTAGCGGGAGTGGGCGGGGAGCTGTTTTTT. Translated: CASSEGLAGVGGELFF.

This CDR3 reads CASSESGWGLRGSEQFF. CDR3 bases: TGCGCCAGCAGTGAGTCGGGGTGGGGACTCCGGGGAAGTGAGCAGTTCTTC. The V gene is TRBV10-2, the J gene TRBJ2-1; D is perhaps TRBD2 (6 bases). The germline gives CDR1 WSHSY, CDR2 SAAADI. Trimming took off 0 bases at V and 9 bases at J, with 21 bases between the two ends. This CDR3 is built from 17 residues.

The V call is TRBV18, the J call TRBJ1-5, with 9 positions matching TRBD1. Germline CDR1 and CDR2: KGHSH and LQKENI. CDR3 length equals 18 residues. V lost 3 bases to trimming and J lost 2 bases; unmatched junction nucleotides: 11. The CDR3: CASSPDGQGRIGNQPQHF. CDR3 nucleotides: TGTGCCAGCTCACCTGATGGACAGGGGAGGATTGGCAATCAGCCCCAGCATTTT.

This chain joins TRBV4-2 and TRBJ1-2; D is ambiguous. The length of the CDR3 is 14 residues. V was pared by 0 bases and J by 4 bases, with 9 bases between. The germline gives CDR1 LGHNA, CDR2 YNFKEQ. The CDR3 is CASSQDTGGYGYTF. The CDR3 DNA reads as TGTGCCAGCAGCCAAGATACCGGTGGCTATGGCTACACCTTC.

The rearrangement links TRBV24-1 to TRBJ2-1, with TRBD2 matching over 7 bases. Per germline, CDR1 KGHDR and CDR2 SFDVKD. The V gene end was trimmed by 4 bases and the J gene end by 2 bases; junction bases not matched to a gene: 7. The CDR3 is 16 residues long. The CDR3 coding sequence is TGTGCCACCAGTGACTCTAGCGGAAAACCCTACAATGAGCAGTTCTTC. As protein: CATSDSSGKPYNEQFF.

The rearrangement uses TRBV27 and TRBJ1-2; the match to TRBD1 covers 9 bases. This CDR3 comprises 14 residues. Germline V gene sequence: CDR1 MNHEY, CDR2 SMNVEV (reference sequence). J lost 7 bases, V lost 2 bases, and 5 bases had no gene match. The CDR3 coding sequence is TGTGCCAGCAGTTTAGCACAGGGGGCGGCTGGCTACACCTTC. Its protein is CASSLAQGAAGYTF.

The chain is built from TRBV5-6 and TRBJ2-2; D possibly corresponds to TRBD1 (6 bases). This CDR3 region has 15 residues. In germline, CDR1 is SGHDT, CDR2 YYEEEE. The V gene lost 0 bases and the J gene lost 0 bases, with 6 bases spanning the gap. Here the CDR3 reads CASSLEGANTGELFF. The CDR3 DNA sequence: TGTGCCAGCAGCTTGGAGGGGGCGAACACCGGGGAGCTGTTTTTT.

V and J are TRBV19 and TRBJ2-7; perhaps TRBD1 as D (5 bases). Germline lookup yields CDR1 LNHDA and CDR2 SQIVND (reference sequence). The CDR3 loop spans 12 amino acids. V lost 5 bases, J lost 4 bases, and 9 bases lay in between. DNA of the CDR3: TGTGCCAGTAGTTCATCAGGGTACGAGCAGTACTTC. Encoded protein: CASSSSGYEQYF.

The V call is TRBV7-2, the J call TRBJ2-5, with D hard to call. Germline values: CDR1 SGHTA, CDR2 FQGNSA. With 1 base removed from V and 7 bases from J, the gap between germline ends came to 10 bases. The CDR3 extends over 13 amino acids. In DNA form, the CDR3 reads TGTGCCAGCAGCTTAGAGACCTCGGGGACCCAGTACTTC. As protein: CASSLETSGTQYF.

The chain links TRBV29-1 to TRBJ2-1; 8 bases line up with TRBD1. After removal of 4 bases from V and 9 bases from J, the junction contained 11 bases not matched to a gene. The CDR3 has 14 residues. CDR1 is SQVTM, CDR2 ANQGSEA, per germline. CDR3: CSVVTAGGAGEQFF. Written as DNA, the CDR3 is TGCAGCGTTGTTACAGCAGGGGGCGCAGGTGAGCAGTTCTTC.

In this sample, this clone turned up a few times. The rearrangement uses TRBV5-1 and TRBJ1-3; D is uncertain. V lost 0 bases and J lost 0, with 13 bases in between. Per the germline V gene, CDR1 is SGHRS and CDR2 is YFSETQ. The CDR3 runs 17 residues. The CDR3 here is CASSLVGGIRSGNTIYF. CDR3 DNA: TGCGCCAGCAGCTTGGTAGGAGGGATCCGCTCTGGAAACACCATATATTTT.

The chain employs TRBV24-1 and TRBJ2-1; D perhaps matches TRBD2 (5 bases). Germline V gene lookup returns CDR1 KGHDR and CDR2 SFDVKD. The CDR3 contains 15 residues. V was pared by 0 bases and J by 7 bases, with 12 bases between. The CDR3 DNA sequence: TGTGCCACCAGTGATTTGCGGGATCCACGTAATGAGCAGTTCTTC. This translates into CATSDLRDPRNEQFF.

The rearrangement uses TRBV19 and TRBJ1-3; D not certain. The V end was cut by 3 bases, the J end by 0 bases, with 6 bases between. From germline, CDR1 is LNHDA and CDR2 SQIVND (reference sequence). CDR3 length: 14 amino acids. CDR3 bases: TGTGCCAGTAGTATTCCCATCTCTGGAAACACCATATATTTT. Translation: CASSIPISGNTIYF. The whole variable domain, filled in from reference TRBV19 and TRBJ1-3, reads DGGITQSPKYLFRKEGQNVTLSCEQNLNHDAMYWYRQDPGQGLRLIYYSQIVNDFQKGDIAEGYSVSREKKESFPLTVTSAQKNPTAFYLCASSIPISGNTIYFGEGSWLTVV.

About this clone: The same CDR3 also results from other DNA sequences found in this sample. The genes are TRBV12-3 or TRBV12-4 and TRBJ1-2; D perhaps matches TRBD1 (5 bases). The CDR3 sequence is 13 residues long. Trimming stripped 6 bases from V and 3 bases from J, with 11 bases between. This CDR3 is CASSPDRDYGYTF. The CDR3, as DNA: TGTGCCAGCAGCCCTGACAGAGACTATGGCTACACCTTC.

The V and J genes are TRBV18 and TRBJ2-6; maybe TRBD2 (5 bases). V lost 3 bases and J lost 4, with 13 bases in between. The CDR3 sequence is 16 residues long. Germline V gene lookup returns CDR1 KGHSH and CDR2 LQKENI. Written as DNA, the CDR3 is TGTGCCAGCTCACCGGCCGGGCCGGGGGGGGCCAACGTCCTGACTTTC. It yields the protein CASSPAGPGGANVLTF.

The gene calls are TRBV7-6 and TRBJ1-1; perhaps TRBD1 as D (5 bases). CDR3 length: 14 residues. The germline V gene has CDR1 SGHVS and CDR2 FNYEAQ. V was trimmed by 1 base and J by 4 bases, leaving 10 bases between them. This chain's CDR3 is CASSLGGRGTEAFF. CDR3 nucleotides: TGTGCCAGCAGCTTAGGGGGGAGGGGCACTGAAGCTTTCTTT.

Comment on this clone: The same CDR3 also results from other DNA sequences found in this sample. This chain connects TRBV2 to TRBJ1-6; D is perhaps TRBD1 (5 bases). CDR1 is SNHLY and CDR2 is FYNNEI in the germline V gene. V lost 8 bases, J lost 3 bases, and 8 bases lay in between. The CDR3 is 13 amino acids. CDR3 sequence (DNA): TGTGCCAGCGGCGACAGCTATAATTCACCCCTCCACTTT. Its protein is CASGDSYNSPLHF.

The rearrangement links TRBV4-1 to TRBJ2-3; 7 bases map to TRBD2. V lost 5 bases, J lost 1 base, and 6 bases stayed unmatched. The germline CDR1 and CDR2 sequences are MGHRA and YSYEKL. CDR3 length equals 15 residues. CDR3 nucleotides: TGCGCCAGCAGCTATCAGCGGGGAGGCACAGATACGCAGTATTTT. This codes for CASSYQRGGTDTQYF.

The chain has TRBV5-5 and TRBJ2-5, with 12 bases aligning to TRBD1. The germline gives CDR1 SGHKS, CDR2 YYEKEE (reference sequence). V trimming: 4 bases; J trimming: 7 bases; junction bases outside the gene matches: 23. The CDR3 sequence is 20 residues long. The CDR3 sequence is CASSLGTGGDLWRERGTQYF. The CDR3 region has the DNA TGTGCCAGCAGCCTCGGGACAGGGGGCGACCTTTGGCGGGAGCGTGGGACCCAGTACTTC.

This clone came up once. The V gene is TRBV7-7, the J gene TRBJ1-5, with 9 bases identical to TRBD1. Losses at the gene ends were 0 bases for V and 11 bases for J; bases not matched to a gene: 14. The germline V gene encodes CDR1 SSHAT and CDR2 FNYEAQ (reference sequence). The CDR3 spans 17 residues. In DNA form, the CDR3 reads TGTGCCAGCAGCTTAGCTGGCACAGGGGACAGGGTGAAGGCCCAGCATTTT. Translating it yields CASSLAGTGDRVKAQHF.

V usage is TRBV2 and J usage is TRBJ1-2, with 7 nucleotides matching TRBD1. V lost 7 bases and J lost 6; bases outside the gene matches: 8. Germline CDR1 reads SNHLY; CDR2 reads FYNNEI. The CDR3 is made up of 13 amino acids. The DNA for the CDR3 is TGTGCCAGCAAAATCGACAGGGATCATGGCTACACCTTC. Protein sequence: CASKIDRDHGYTF.

This clone was observed once. The rearrangement uses TRBV25-1 and TRBJ1-1; TRBD1 might be the D (5 bases). The CDR3 spans 17 residues. Trimming stripped 4 bases from V and 3 bases from J, with 21 bases between. Per the germline V gene, CDR1 is MGHDK and CDR2 is SYGVNS. The CDR3 loop reads CASSAIPRPAGDTEAFF. Here the CDR3 DNA reads TGTGCCAGCAGTGCGATCCCCCGACCGGCGGGGGACACTGAAGCTTTCTTT.

V is TRBV11-2 and J is TRBJ1-4, with D possibly TRBD1 on 6 matching bases. Trimming removed 5 bases at V and 7 bases at J, with 17 bases between. The CDR3 is 15 residues long. Germline-derived CDR1 and CDR2 are SGHAT and FQNNGV. The CDR3 nucleotides read TGTGCCAGCAGCCACATTAGGGGGTTCGGTGAAAAACTGTTTTTT. Its translation: CASSHIRGFGEKLFF.

The chain uses TRBV30 and TRBJ2-2, with TRBD2 matching 16 bases. With 5 bases clipped from V and 1 base from J, the junction kept 4 bases outside the gene matches. CDR1 is GTSNPN and CDR2 is SVGIG in the germline V gene (reference sequence). CDR3 length: 17 residues. The CDR3: CAWGGTSGRGNTGELFF. DNA of the CDR3: TGTGCCTGGGGTGGGACTAGCGGGAGGGGGAACACCGGGGAGCTGTTTTTT.

This chain links TRBV19 with TRBJ2-5, with 7 bases matching TRBD1. Germline V CDR1 and CDR2: LNHDA, SQIVND (reference sequence). The CDR3 has 15 residues. V lost 1 base and J lost 1; bases outside the gene matches: 3. The CDR3 DNA sequence: TGTGCCAGTAGTATAGTAAGGGACAGCCAAGAGACCCAGTACTTC. Its translation is CASSIVRDSQETQYF.

The chain has TRBV9 and TRBJ2-7, with TRBD2 as a possible D gene (6 bases). V lost 4 bases to trimming and J lost 5 bases, with 22 bases between them. The CDR3 length is 16 residues. Germline values: CDR1 SGDLS, CDR2 YYNGEE. The DNA of the CDR3 is TGTGCCAGCAGCCCCCGGCAGGGACTGGCGGCGGACGAGCAGTACTTC. This codes for CASSPRQGLAADEQYF.

The chain has TRBV7-3 and TRBJ2-3; 9 nucleotides agree with TRBD2. The CDR3 runs to 16 residues. From germline, CDR1 is SGHTA and CDR2 FQGTGA. Unmatched junction bases numbered 15, after V lost 5 bases and J lost 9 bases. In nucleotides, the CDR3 is TGTGCCAGCAGCCCGGACCTATCGCGGGGGGGCCAAACGCAGTATTTT. This sequence encodes CASSPDLSRGGQTQYF.

The genes are TRBV24-1 and TRBJ2-4; maybe TRBD1 (5 bases). This CDR3 comprises 21 residues. The germline V gene encodes CDR1 KGHDR and CDR2 SFDVKD. V gave up 3 bases and J gave up 1 base, with 27 bases separating them. CDR3 DNA sequence: TGTGCCACCAGTGATGCATCAGGAGTCGGCCCAGGGTTACTTGCCAAAAACATTCAGTACTTC. Its protein is CATSDASGVGPGLLAKNIQYF.

The chain links TRBV18 to TRBJ2-2, with 10 positions matching TRBD2. Germline CDR1 reads KGHSH; CDR2 reads LQKENI. The CDR3 has 16 amino acids. The V and J ends lost 1 base and 4 bases, in that order; junction bases with no gene match: 3. The CDR3 DNA sequence: TGTGCCAGCTCACCACAACTAGCGGGAACCACCGGGGAGCTGTTTTTT. It encodes CASSPQLAGTTGELFF.